This T cell receptor beta chain was sequenced during a study of CD8 T cells in ankylosing spondylitis. Study-wide points: Typical of ankylosing spondylitis blood, it appeared, was a TCR beta motif of eight highly homologous variants.

TCRdb re-derived calls from the 5' RACE reads in MiXCR, one entry per CDR3 protein. The table has approximately 150,000 distinct CDR3 sequences, 17% seen once. Details on this clonotype: Its antigen is unidentified.

This CDR3 comprises 15 residues. The ends were cut back, 0 bases at V and 2 bases at J, with 7 bases in the middle. Germline V lookup: CDR1 SGHTA, CDR2 FQGTGA. This sequence was found in a male donor with ankylosing spondylitis. What was sequenced was blood, either unsorted or a sorted T cell fraction (not recorded which). The chain combines TRBV7-3 with TRBJ2-2; D uncertain. CDR3 amino acids: CASSLTRANTGELFF. CDR3 bases: TGTGCCAGCAGCTTAACGCGAGCTAACACCGGGGAGCTGTTTTTT.